These T cell receptor beta chains were read from a single sample in a study of blood T cell repertoires in COVID-19. Repertoires were generated with immunoSEQ multiplex PCR, while TCRdb's copy carries only in-frame clones and drops some. Of about 150,000 clones in the sample, around 90% were seen once. Sequencing input: peripheral blood. Receptor source: a woman aged 60-75 years with active or convalescent COVID-19. Each CDR3 is given with its conserved first and last residue. Each record gives: V gene, D gene, J gene, clone size, CDR3 DNA, CDR3 protein. D genes are given only for firm matches. The size of a clone is reported for some rows only, either as once, few or many, or as a class for expanded clones.

TRBV5-1	NA	TRBJ2-7	NA	TGCGCCAGCAGCTTGGGGACAGCTATCTCCTACGAGCAGTACTTC	CASSLGTAISYEQYF
TRBV5-1	NA	TRBJ1-6	few	TGCGCCAGCAGCCAAGACAGCTCCTATAATTCACCCCTCCACTTT	CASSQDSSYNSPLHF
TRBV4-1	TRBD1	TRBJ2-7	NA	TGCGCCAGCAGCCAAGCCGGGACAGGGCGCGATTTTAGGTACTTC	CASSQAGTGRDFRYF
TRBV5-6	TRBD1	TRBJ1-4	NA	TGTGCCAGCAGCTTGGGTTTGGACAGGATCAATGAAAAACTGTTTTTT	CASSLGLDRINEKLFF
TRBV10-3	TRBD1	TRBJ1-2	few	TGTGCCACCCATATGGACAGGACGAACTATGGCTACACCTTC	CATHMDRTNYGYTF
TRBV10-3	TRBD2	TRBJ2-5	NA	TGTGCCATCGGGGTCACTAGCGGGGGACAAGAGACCCAGTACTTC	CAIGVTSGGQETQYF
TRBV7-2	NA	TRBJ2-5	NA	TGTGCCAGCACCCCCCGTGGGGCTACCCTCCAAGAGACCCAGTACTTC	CASTPRGATLQETQYF
TRBV18	NA	TRBJ1-4	NA	TGTGCCAGCTCACCTCTGATCTACAGGGATAATGAAAAACTGTTTTTT	CASSPLIYRDNEKLFF
TRBV14	NA	TRBJ2-1	NA	TGTGCCAGCAGCCAAGATCCCTTTCATGAGCAGTTCTTC	CASSQDPFHEQFF
TRBV19	NA	TRBJ1-5	NA	TGTGCCAGTAGTATAGCCGGCGGGAACACTCAGCCCCAGCATTTT	CASSIAGGNTQPQHF
TRBV6-5	NA	TRBJ1-1	NA	TGTGCCAGCAGTTACGGGAGCACTGAAGCTTTCTTT	CASSYGSTEAFF
TRBV18	NA	TRBJ2-1	NA	TGTGCCAGCTCCCCCAGCTCCTACAATGAGCAGTTCTTC	CASSPSSYNEQFF
TRBV2	NA	TRBJ1-5	NA	TGTGCCAGCAGTGAAGCCCTAGCGACAGAGATCCCGGACCATAGCAATCAGCCCCAGCATTTT	CASSEALATEIPDHSNQPQHF
TRBV7-8	TRBD1	TRBJ2-5	few	TGTGCCAGCAGCTTATCGGGACAGGGAAAAGAGACCCAGTACTTC	CASSLSGQGKETQYF
TRBV9	TRBD2	TRBJ2-5	NA	TGTGCCAGCAGCGTAGAGGGGACTAGCAGGGAGACCCAGTACTTC	CASSVEGTSRETQYF
TRBV6-5	NA	TRBJ2-5	once	TGTGCCAGCACCACTACTAGAGAAGAGACCCAGTACTTC	CASTTTREETQYF
TRBV7-6	TRBD2	TRBJ2-1	NA	TGTGCCAGCAGCTTAGCGCTGGGACTAGCGGGCCTAGGGCTCAATGAGCAGTTCTTC	CASSLALGLAGLGLNEQFF
TRBV24-1	NA	TRBJ2-1	NA	TGTGCCACCAGTGATCCCAGGGGGGATGAGCAGTTCTTC	CATSDPRGDEQFF
TRBV14	NA	TRBJ2-3	NA	TGTGCCAGCAGCTCGCAGGGTACAGATACGCAGTATTTT	CASSSQGTDTQYF
TRBV11-2	NA	TRBJ1-5	NA	TGTGCCAGCAGCCTCGGACTGGGCAATCAGCCCCAGCATTTT	CASSLGLGNQPQHF
TRBV29-1	TRBD1	TRBJ1-1	NA	TGCAGCGGCGTACAGGGGGGGCGGGAAGCTTTCTTT	CSGVQGGREAFF
TRBV4-3	NA	TRBJ1-1	NA	TGCGCCAGCAGCCCGCGGACGGGGATGAACACTGAAGCTTTCTTT	CASSPRTGMNTEAFF
TRBV3-1/TRBV3-2	NA	TRBJ1-2	NA	TGTGCCAGCAGCCAATCACAGGGCTATGGCTACACCTTC	CASSQSQGYGYTF
TRBV30	NA	TRBJ1-5	NA	TGTGCCTGGAGTGGGGGGGGAAATCAGCCCCAGCATTTT	CAWSGGGNQPQHF
TRBV19	TRBD2	TRBJ2-7	NA	TGTGCCAGTAGTGCGACTAGCGGGGGGGCCTACGAGCAGTACTTC	CASSATSGGAYEQYF
TRBV12-3/TRBV12-4	NA	TRBJ1-1	NA	TGTGCCAGCAGTTACAGCTGGAACACTGAAGCTTTCTTT	CASSYSWNTEAFF
TRBV5-1	NA	TRBJ2-3	NA	TGCGCCAGCAGCTTGGACCGGACAGATACGCAGTATTTT	CASSLDRTDTQYF
TRBV7-2	TRBD1	TRBJ1-5	NA	TGTGCCAGCAGCCCACAGGGGCATAGCAATCAGCCCCAGCATTTT	CASSPQGHSNQPQHF
TRBV6-5	NA	TRBJ2-2	NA	TGTGCCAGCAGCATACAAAACACCGGGGAGCTGTTTTTT	CASSIQNTGELFF
TRBV6-6	NA	TRBJ2-5	NA	TGTGCCAGCAGTTACGAGGGAGAGACCCAGTACTTC	CASSYEGETQYF
TRBV18	NA	TRBJ2-5	NA	TGTGCCAGCTCACCCGTCCAATCGGACAGCAAAGAGACCCAGTACTTC	CASSPVQSDSKETQYF
TRBV19	NA	TRBJ1-1	NA	TGTGCCAGTAGTACGCAAGCTATGAACACTGAAGCTTTCTTT	CASSTQAMNTEAFF
TRBV9	NA	TRBJ2-5	NA	TGTGCCAGCAGCGCCCGACTAGGGATAAGTGAGACCCAGTACTTC	CASSARLGISETQYF
TRBV6-5	TRBD1	TRBJ1-1	NA	TGTGCCAGCAGTTACGGACAGGGGCGGAACACTGAAGCTTTCTTT	CASSYGQGRNTEAFF
TRBV7-8	TRBD1	TRBJ1-2	NA	TGTGCCAGCAGCTCGGACAGGGGGATCTATGGCTACACCTTC	CASSSDRGIYGYTF
TRBV13	TRBD2	TRBJ2-3	NA	TGTGCCAGCAGTGCGGGGGGCTTAACAGATACGCAGTATTTT	CASSAGGLTDTQYF
TRBV3-1/TRBV3-2	TRBD2	TRBJ2-7	NA	TGTGCCAGCAGCCCGGGGACTAGCGGATACGAGCAGTACTTC	CASSPGTSGYEQYF